Listed below are T cell receptor beta chains from one sample, sequenced in a study of glioma-infiltrating T cells after dendritic cell vaccination. Assay: immunoSEQ multiplex PCR; the TCRdb copy retains only in-frame clones and omits some. There are under 130,000 clones in the sample; approximately 80% occur only once, and roughly 12% lies in the top ten. The source material was blood, sampled before dendritic cell vaccination. Receptor source: a human donor with glioblastoma. Both conserved end residues are part of each CDR3. A D gene is named only where the DNA matches it firmly. Size is omitted from some rows. Given values are once, few, many or a class for expanded clones.

j_call v_call cdr3_length clone_size d_call cdr3_nt cdr3_aa
TRBJ2-5 TRBV21-1 13 many NA TGTGCCAGCGACACCCCCGGGGGAGAGACCCAGTACTTC CASDTPGGETQYF
TRBJ1-4 TRBV5-1 18 once TRBD1 TGCGCCAGCAGCTTGGCCGGGACAGGGGGCATCGCTAATGAAAAACTGTTTTTT CASSLAGTGGIANEKLFF
TRBJ2-5 TRBV7-2 16 NA TRBD2 TGTGCCAGCAGCTCGACTAGCGGGGAGGGACAAGAGACCCAGTACTTC CASSSTSGEGQETQYF
TRBJ1-1 TRBV11-2 12 NA NA TGTGCCAGCAGCTCGGGAACTGTAGAAGCTTTCTTT CASSSGTVEAFF
TRBJ1-2 TRBV18 16 NA NA TGTGCCAGCTCACCACCGGTAACACAGGGTCGGGATGGCTACACCTTC CASSPPVTQGRDGYTF
TRBJ2-7 TRBV14 17 few TRBD1 TGTGCCAGCAGCCAAGGCTCAGGACAGGGGGCTTTCTACGAGCAGTACTTC CASSQGSGQGAFYEQYF
TRBJ1-3 TRBV19 16 NA NA TGTGCCAGTAGTCCCCACCGGGTCAGCTCTGGAAACACCATATATTTT CASSPHRVSSGNTIYF
TRBJ2-4 TRBV7-2 18 NA TRBD1 TGTGCCAGCAGCTTAGTTGGTGGGACAGTATTAGCCAAAAACATTCAGTACTTC CASSLVGGTVLAKNIQYF
TRBJ2-7 TRBV19 15 NA TRBD1 TGTGCCAGTAGTATTACCGGGACAGGGGGCAACGAGCAGTACTTC CASSITGTGGNEQYF
TRBJ1-1 TRBV5-8 14 NA NA TGTGCCAGCAGCTTGGGGGCAGGTGACACTGAAGCTTTCTTT CASSLGAGDTEAFF
TRBJ1-5 TRBV2 13 NA NA TGTGCCAGCAGTGAGGAGGGCAATCAGCCCCAGCATTTT CASSEEGNQPQHF
TRBJ1-5 TRBV6-1 14 NA NA TGTGCCAGCAGTGGAAGGGAGGCGAATCAGCCCCAGCATTTT CASSGREANQPQHF
TRBJ2-7 TRBV5-5 15 few NA TGTGCCAGCAGCTTCCCGGAGAGAGGCACCTACGAGCAGTACTTC CASSFPERGTYEQYF
TRBJ2-1 TRBV5-4 12 NA TRBD2 TGTGCCAGCAGCGGGGGGGGTTATGAGCAGTTCTTC CASSGGGYEQFF
TRBJ2-2 TRBV29-1 13 NA TRBD1 TGCAGCGTGGGGACAGGGGGTCCCGGGGAGCTGTTTTTT CSVGTGGPGELFF
TRBJ2-5 TRBV4-1 17 once TRBD2 TGCGCCAGCAGCCAAGATTCTAGCGGGGGGGCCGCAGAGACCCAGTACTTC CASSQDSSGGAAETQYF
TRBJ1-4 TRBV4-3 15 once TRBD1 TGCGCCAGCAGCCAAGTACCGGGACAGGGTAGAAAACTGTTTTTT CASSQVPGQGRKLFF
TRBJ1-4 TRBV30 15 NA TRBD1 TGTGCCTGGAGTGTAAGGGACAGCCCAAATGAAAAACTGTTTTTT CAWSVRDSPNEKLFF
TRBJ2-3 TRBV5-8 14 NA TRBD2 TGTGCCAGCAGTTCTTTGCTAGCGGGGAACACGCAGTATTTT CASSSLLAGNTQYF
TRBJ2-2 TRBV10-2 15 once TRBD1 TGCGCCAGCATTTGGGACAGGGGCGCCGGCGGGGAGCTGTTTTTT CASIWDRGAGGELFF
TRBJ1-2 TRBV11-2 13 NA NA TGTGCCAGCAGCTTAGTGATCGGGGGTGGCTACACCTTC CASSLVIGGGYTF
TRBJ2-1 TRBV10-1 15 NA TRBD1 TGCGCCAGCAGTGACACGCGGCAGGGGGACAATGAGCAGTTCTTC CASSDTRQGDNEQFF
TRBJ2-1 TRBV6-5 14 NA NA TGTGCCAGCAGTTACTCTTGGGGAGGCAATGAGCAGTTCTTC CASSYSWGGNEQFF
TRBJ1-1 TRBV25-1 13 NA TRBD1 TGTGCCAGCAGTGACCTTTGGACAGGGAGGGCTTTCTTT CASSDLWTGRAFF
TRBJ2-7 TRBV11-3 11 NA NA TGTGCCAGCTGTCTCGCCTACGAGCAGTACTTC CASCLAYEQYF
TRBJ1-2 TRBV6-6 14 NA TRBD1 TGTGCCAGCAGGGAAACAGGGGAACACTATGGCTACACCTTC CASRETGEHYGYTF
TRBJ2-5 TRBV7-9 15 few NA TGTGCCAGCAGCGGAGGGAGAGGGGACCAAGAGACCCAGTACTTC CASSGGRGDQETQYF
TRBJ1-1 TRBV25-1 17 NA TRBD1 TGTGCCAGCAGTGAATATACCGGGACAGATATGAACACTGAAGCTTTCTTT CASSEYTGTDMNTEAFF
TRBJ1-6 TRBV27 17 NA TRBD1 TGTGCCAGCAGTAACCCCCGACAGGGGGCTAGGGATTCACCCCTCCACTTT CASSNPRQGARDSPLHF
TRBJ1-1 TRBV29-1 12 NA TRBD1 TGCAGCGTTGAAGATCAGGGGGGTGAAGCTTTCTTT CSVEDQGGEAFF
TRBJ1-5 TRBV15 13 NA NA TGTGCCACCAGCGGTACAGGGAATCAGCCCCAGCATTTT CATSGTGNQPQHF
TRBJ2-1 TRBV9 20 NA TRBD2 TGTGCCAGCAGCCCCTTCGTGACTAGCGGGGGGCGAAGCTCCTACAATGAGCAGTTCTTC CASSPFVTSGGRSSYNEQFF
TRBJ2-7 TRBV13 16 NA TRBD2 TGCGCCAGCAGCCAAGATTTCCCTAGCGGGGGTCTAGGGCAGTACTTC CASSQDFPSGGLGQYF
TRBJ2-7 TRBV9 16 NA TRBD1 TGTGCCAGCAGCGCGAGCCGGGACAGGAATTCCTACGAGCAGTACTTC CASSASRDRNSYEQYF
TRBJ2-3 TRBV9 18 NA TRBD2 TGTGCCAGCAGCGAAACTAGCGGTACCGATGGTAGCACAGATACGCAGTATTTT CASSETSGTDGSTDTQYF
TRBJ2-7 TRBV6-1 12 NA NA TGTGCCAGCAGTGGGGGGCAGAACGAGCAGTACTTC CASSGGQNEQYF
TRBJ2-3 TRBV15 16 NA NA TGTGCCACCAGCAGACACAGGGTGACGAGCACAGATACGCAGTATTTT CATSRHRVTSTDTQYF